These 17 T cell receptor beta chains share one sample of origin, sequenced in a study of blood T cell repertoires in COVID-19. TCRdb keeps only in-frame clones here, not all; method: immunoSEQ multiplex PCR. Of 300,000 to 450,000 clones in the sample, 80% to 90% are singletons; the top ten hold 1% to 1.5%. The sequencing input was PBMCs or T cells enriched from blood (not recorded which). These receptors were taken from a man aged 25 to 40 who had recovered from COVID-19.

The chain employs TRBV6-5 and TRBJ1-1, with 9 bases aligning to TRBD1. Germline trimming cut 0 bases from V and 6 bases from J; bases unmatched to any gene: 2. Per the germline V gene, CDR1 is MNHEY and CDR2 is SVGAGI. The CDR3 loop spans 14 amino acids. The CDR3 DNA is TGTGCCAGCAGTTACTCGACAGGGGGGGCTGAAGCTTTCTTT. It specifies CASSYSTGGAEAFF.

This chain connects TRBV29-1 to TRBJ1-2, with D unclear. In germline, CDR1 is SQVTM, CDR2 ANQGSEA. The CDR3 covers 13 residues. V shed 7 bases and J shed 2 bases, with 14 bases lying between them. For the CDR3, the DNA is TGCAGCGCCCAGGCAGCTTCAAACTATGGCTACACCTTC. Encoded protein: CSAQAASNYGYTF.

The chain has TRBV5-6 and TRBJ2-1; tentatively, D is TRBD1 (5 bases). CDR1 is SGHDT and CDR2 is YYEEEE in the germline V gene. CDR3 size: 15 residues. V dropped 4 bases and J dropped 1 base, with 12 bases sitting between them. CDR3 nucleotide sequence: TGTGCCAGCAGCGAAGCAGGGCCATCCTACAATGAGCAGTTCTTC. Its protein is CASSEAGPSYNEQFF.

V is TRBV30 and J is TRBJ1-1, with a tentative D call TRBD1 (6 bases). Germline V lookup: CDR1 GTSNPN, CDR2 SVGIG (reference sequence). V was pared by 3 bases and J by 0 bases, with 11 bases between. The CDR3 consists of 14 residues. The DNA of the CDR3 is TGTGCCTGGAGACGGACAGATTTGAACACTGAAGCTTTCTTT. As protein: CAWRRTDLNTEAFF.

CDR3 in amino acids: CASSPAQAGGYTF. CDR3 bases: TGTGCCAGCTCACCAGCTCAGGCAGGCGGCTACACCTTC. J is TRBJ1-2 and V is TRBV18; D call uncertain. The V gene's germline CDR1 is KGHSH and CDR2 LQKENI. This CDR3 has 13 amino acids. Trimming left V 2 bases short and J 8 bases short, with 12 bases between.

The V and J genes are TRBV7-6 and TRBJ2-1, with TRBD1 matching 10 bases. Germline CDR1 SGHVS, CDR2 FNYEAQ. Trimming took 0 bases from V and 2 from J; bases not matched to a gene: 10. This CDR3 contains 19 residues. The CDR3 DNA follows: TGTGCCAGCAGCTTAGCCCCGACAGGGGGCGTGGAAACCTACAATGAGCAGTTCTTC. This codes for CASSLAPTGGVETYNEQFF.

V usage is TRBV2 and J usage is TRBJ1-1; D unclear. Trimming stripped 8 bases from V and 1 base from J, with 11 bases between. Looked up from germline, CDR1 is SNHLY and CDR2 is FYNNEI. The CDR3 extends over 13 amino acids. The CDR3 protein is CASGVSGNTEAFF. For the CDR3, the DNA is TGTGCCAGCGGCGTTTCGGGGAACACTGAAGCTTTCTTT.

The CDR3 region has the DNA TGTGCCATCAGTGAGTCTTTAGGGGCGCAAACTGAAGCTTTCTTT. Amino acids: CAISESLGAQTEAFF. The V and J genes are TRBV10-3 and TRBJ1-1; a possible D gene is TRBD1 (5 bases). Trimming cost V 0 bases and J 5 bases, with 13 bases left between them. The germline V gene encodes CDR1 ENHRY and CDR2 SYGVKD. The CDR3 has 15 amino acids.

This clone appeared a single time. The V gene is TRBV18, the J gene TRBJ2-4; D unclear. CDR1 KGHSH and CDR2 LQKENI come from the germline V gene. The CDR3 loop spans 17 amino acids. The V end lost 1 base, the J end lost 0 bases, and 13 bases lay between the germline ends. The CDR3 loop is CASSPRNSLLAKNIQYF. The CDR3 DNA follows: TGTGCCAGCTCACCACGGAACAGTCTCTTAGCCAAAAACATTCAGTACTTC.

This clone came up a few times. This chain uses TRBV5-1 with TRBJ1-3, with no clear D. The germline V gene has CDR1 SGHRS and CDR2 YFSETQ. Trimming removed 0 bases at V and 0 bases at J, with 7 bases between. The CDR3 length is 15 residues. DNA of the CDR3: TGCGCCAGCAGCTTGGGAGATCTCTCTGGAAACACCATATATTTT. It encodes CASSLGDLSGNTIYF.

The chain is built from TRBV14 and TRBJ1-2, with 7 nucleotides matching TRBD1. The V segment lost 4 bases and the J segment 7 bases; nucleotides outside the gene matches: 12. This CDR3 is built from 15 residues. Germline loops: CDR1 SGHDN, CDR2 FVKESK. This CDR3 reads CASSPTRTGAGGYTF. The CDR3 region has the DNA TGTGCCAGCAGCCCTACCCGGACAGGAGCTGGTGGCTACACCTTC.

V and J are TRBV27 and TRBJ2-3; 10 bases fit TRBD2. The ends lost 3 bases at V and 2 bases at J; junction bases unmatched: 5. Germline CDR1 is MNHEY and CDR2 is SMNVEV (reference sequence). The CDR3 covers 16 residues. The CDR3 DNA is TGTGCCAGCAGTTTTTTAGCGGGGGGCCTCACAGATACGCAGTATTTT. Its translation is CASSFLAGGLTDTQYF.

This clone was found many times. The same CDR3 can be traced to other DNA sequences in this sample. This rearrangement joins TRBV5-1 to TRBJ2-7; TRBD1 agrees at 9 bases. Trimming at V came to 4 bases and at J to 4 bases, leaving 12 bases not matched to a gene. Germline CDR1 and CDR2: SGHRS and YFSETQ. The CDR3 has 16 amino acids. The CDR3 region is CASSPEPGQGRYEQYF. CDR3 coding DNA: TGCGCCAGCAGCCCCGAACCGGGACAGGGTAGATACGAGCAGTACTTC.

The chain uses TRBV6-5 and TRBJ1-1; TRBD1 agrees at 11 bases. The trim removed 6 bases at V and 5 bases at J, leaving 5 bases unmatched. This CDR3 has 14 amino acids. CDR1 and CDR2 from the germline V gene are MNHEY and SVGAGI. CDR3 sequence reads: CASSGQGAGTEAFF. The DNA for the CDR3 is TGTGCCAGCAGCGGACAGGGGGCGGGGACTGAAGCTTTCTTT.

CDR3 nucleotide sequence: TGTGCCAGCAGTGATCGACTAGCGGGGGTTATGCGACAGTACTTC. Amino acid sequence: CASSDRLAGVMRQYF. The chain has TRBV6-1 and TRBJ2-4; 12 positions agree with TRBD2. Germline CDR1 is MNHNS and CDR2 is SASEGT. Trimming cost V 3 bases and J 13 bases; bases outside gene matches: 10. The CDR3 contains 15 residues.

CDR3 DNA: TGTGCCAGCAGTGAAGGGGCAATGAACACTGAAGCTTTCTTT. Amino acids: CASSEGAMNTEAFF. V and J are TRBV6-1 and TRBJ1-1, with D unresolved. CDR3 length: 14 amino acids. The germline V and J ends were trimmed by 1 base and 0 bases, with 6 bases remaining between them. In germline, CDR1 is MNHNS, CDR2 SASEGT.

This rearrangement joins TRBV18 to TRBJ2-7; TRBD1 matches 7 bases. V lost 0 bases to trimming and J lost 7 bases; unmatched junction nucleotides: 9. CDR3 size: 15 residues. Germline lookup yields CDR1 KGHSH and CDR2 LQKENI. The CDR3 bases are TGTGCCAGCTCACCACCGGGTAGGGGGCAAGGGGAGCAGTACTTC. It encodes CASSPPGRGQGEQYF.